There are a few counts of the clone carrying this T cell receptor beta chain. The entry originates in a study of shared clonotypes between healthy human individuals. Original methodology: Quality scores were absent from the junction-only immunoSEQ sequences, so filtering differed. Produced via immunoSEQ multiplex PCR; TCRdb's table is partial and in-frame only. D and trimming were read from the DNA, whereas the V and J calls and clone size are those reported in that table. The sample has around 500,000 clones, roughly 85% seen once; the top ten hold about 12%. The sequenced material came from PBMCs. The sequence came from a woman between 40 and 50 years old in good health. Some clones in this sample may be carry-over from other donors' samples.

The CDR3 DNA follows: TGCGCCAGCAGCGGGAGCACTGAAGCTTTCTTT. Amino acid sequence: CASSGSTEAFF. V and J are TRBV5-1 and TRBJ1-1; D gene uncertain. The CDR3 contains 11 residues. In germline, CDR1 is SGHRS, CDR2 YFSETQ. Trimming removed 4 bases at V and 4 bases at J, with 5 bases between. Using reference TRBV5-1 and TRBJ1-1 for the parts outside the CDR3, the full variable domain is KAGVTQTPRYLIKTRGQQVTLSCSPISGHRSVSWYQQTPGQGLQFLFEYFSETQRNKGNFPGRFSGRQFSNSRSEMNVSTLELGDSALYLCASSGSTEAFFGQGTRLTVV.